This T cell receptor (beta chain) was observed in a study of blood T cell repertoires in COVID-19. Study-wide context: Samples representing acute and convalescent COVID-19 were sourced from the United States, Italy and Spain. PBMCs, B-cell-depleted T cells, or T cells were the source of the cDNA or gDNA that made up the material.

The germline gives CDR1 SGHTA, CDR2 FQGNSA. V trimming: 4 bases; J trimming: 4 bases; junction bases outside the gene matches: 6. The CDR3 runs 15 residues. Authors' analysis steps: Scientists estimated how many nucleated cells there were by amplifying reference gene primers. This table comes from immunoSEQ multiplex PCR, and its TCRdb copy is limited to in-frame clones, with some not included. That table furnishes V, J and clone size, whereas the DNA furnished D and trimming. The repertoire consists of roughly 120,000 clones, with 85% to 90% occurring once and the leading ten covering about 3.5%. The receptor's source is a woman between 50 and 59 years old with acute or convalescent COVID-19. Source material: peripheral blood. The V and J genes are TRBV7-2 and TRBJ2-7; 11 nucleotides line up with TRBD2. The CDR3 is CASSSGLAERYEQYF. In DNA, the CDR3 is TGTGCCAGCAGCTCGGGACTAGCGGAGAGATACGAGCAGTACTTC.